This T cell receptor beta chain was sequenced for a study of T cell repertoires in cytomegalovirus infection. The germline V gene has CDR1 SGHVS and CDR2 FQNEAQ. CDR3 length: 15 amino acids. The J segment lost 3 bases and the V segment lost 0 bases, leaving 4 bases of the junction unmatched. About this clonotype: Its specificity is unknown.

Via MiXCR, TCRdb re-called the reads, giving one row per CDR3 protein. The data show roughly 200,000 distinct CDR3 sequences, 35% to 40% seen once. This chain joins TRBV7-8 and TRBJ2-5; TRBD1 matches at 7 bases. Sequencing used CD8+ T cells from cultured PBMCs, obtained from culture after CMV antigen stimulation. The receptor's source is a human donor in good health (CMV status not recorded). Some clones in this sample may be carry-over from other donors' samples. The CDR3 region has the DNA TGTGCCAGCAGCTTAGCGAGAACAGGGGAAGAGACCCAGTACTTC. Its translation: CASSLARTGEETQYF.